The TCR beta chain described here comes from a study of OX40 agonist ivuxolimab in advanced cancers. V lost 9 bases to trimming and J lost 0 bases; unmatched junction nucleotides: 2. The CDR3 has 13 amino acids. The germline V gene encodes CDR1 LNHDA and CDR2 SQIVND (reference sequence). Assay used: immunoSEQ multiplex PCR; TCRdb lists only in-frame clones, some missing. The sample consists of fewer than 65,000 clones, about 89% of them appearing once. This receptor was obtained from an adult with an advanced solid tumor such as melanoma, head and neck, liver or kidney cancer. V and J are TRBV19 and TRBJ2-1; 7 bases line up with TRBD1. Here the sequenced sample was CD4+ or CD8+ T cells sorted from blood, taken in a trial of the OX40 agonist ivuxolimab. The CDR3 sequence is CARGTVSYNEQFF. The CDR3 DNA is TGTGCCAGGGGGACAGTCTCCTACAATGAGCAGTTCTTC.